The 28 T cell receptor beta chains listed next were all sequenced from one sample in a study of identical twins (dated by TCRdb to about 2016). The library was produced with 5' RACE. Sequencing used an Illumina HiSeq 2000. In TCRdb, the public reads were trimmed at Q25 with fastp and aligned with MiXCR, with productive beta chains retained. CDR3 protein duplicates are merged, each entry listing the most common genes and DNA. This sample gives approximately 630,000 distinct CDR3 sequences in total; under 8.5% of them show up just once. The biggest ten clones account for less than 2% of the sample. This sample was shared with a second study, whose subject was yellow fever vaccine responses in identical twins.

Sequencing input: PBMCs. Receptor source: a woman aged 18-30 years in good health.

The chain is built from TRBV5-6 and TRBJ1-5; 10 positions agree with TRBD1. V lost 5 bases to trimming and J lost 7 bases; unmatched junction nucleotides: 6. Germline CDR1 reads SGHDT; CDR2 reads YYEEEE. This CDR3 has 14 amino acids. The CDR3 DNA sequence: TGTGCCAGCAGTGGACAGGGGGAGTACCAGCCCCAGCATTTT. It translates to CASSGQGEYQPQHF.

This clonotype has only a few counts. The chain employs TRBV7-9 and TRBJ1-2; 7 positions match TRBD1. In germline, CDR1 is SEHNR, CDR2 FQNEAQ (reference sequence). CDR3 length equals 14 residues. V lost 0 bases to trimming and J lost 6 bases; unmatched junction nucleotides: 4. The CDR3 spells CASSLATGEDGYTF. The DNA for the CDR3 is TGTGCCAGCAGCTTAGCCACAGGGGAGGATGGCTACACCTTC.

This clonotype was detected a few times. The J gene is TRBJ1-2, the V gene TRBV12-3 or TRBV12-4; the match to TRBD1 covers 11 bases. After removal of 7 bases from V and 4 bases from J, the junction contained 11 bases not matched to a gene. This CDR3 spans 16 amino acids. CDR3 nucleotides: TGTGCCAGCACTGTAACTCGGACAGGGGGCAGCTATGGCTACACCTTC. Amino acids: CASTVTRTGGSYGYTF.

The rearrangement links TRBV29-1 to TRBJ1-2; D is undetermined. This CDR3 has 11 residues. Germline CDR1 reads SQVTM; CDR2 reads ANQGSEA. The V and J ends lost 4 bases and 4 bases respectively, with 7 bases between them. The CDR3 region is CSVAEFYGYTF. Here the CDR3 DNA reads TGCAGCGTTGCCGAATTCTATGGCTACACCTTC.

Notes on this clonotype: An end of the junction does not agree with germline; a read error may underlie this. The chain recombines TRBV20-1 with TRBJ2-5; D call uncertain. Germline V gives CDR1 DFQATT, CDR2 SNEGSKA (reference sequence). CDR3 length: 16 amino acids. CDR3 sequence: CCARDLAEPIKETQYF. The CDR3 DNA sequence: TGCTGTGCTAGAGATCTCGCGGAACCGATTAAAGAGACCCAGTACTTC.

This clonotype was detected only a few times. The rearrangement uses TRBV5-1 and TRBJ2-1; a weak D match, TRBD1 (6 bases). The germline V gene has CDR1 SGHRS and CDR2 YFSETQ. CDR3 length: 14 amino acids. The V gene lost 0 bases and the J gene lost 8 bases, with 12 bases spanning the gap. The DNA for the CDR3 is TGCGCCAGCAGCTTGGATCTAGGGGGAGATGAGCAGTTCTTC. It translates to CASSLDLGGDEQFF.

This clonotype was detected only a few times. The rearrangement uses TRBV5-8 and TRBJ2-2, with 9 bases aligning to TRBD1. This CDR3 has 15 amino acids. CDR1 is SGHTS, CDR2 YDEGEE, per germline. V dropped 5 bases and J dropped 6; count of bases not matched to a gene: 8. CDR3 loop: CASSPWTGVSGELFF. CDR3 nucleotides: TGTGCCAGCAGTCCGTGGACAGGGGTTTCCGGGGAGCTGTTTTTT. Full variable domain (remainder filled in from reference TRBV5-8 and TRBJ2-2): EAGVTQSPTHLIKTRGQQATLRCSPISGHTSVYWYQQALGLGLQFLLWYDEGEERNRGNFPPRFSGRQFPNYSSELNVNALELEDSALYLCASSPWTGVSGELFFGEGSRLTVL.

This clonotype appeared many times. This chain joins TRBV29-1 and TRBJ2-7; TRBD2 might be the D (5 bases). CDR3 size: 14 residues. CDR1 is SQVTM and CDR2 is ANQGSEA in the germline V gene. Trimming left V 6 bases short and J 2 bases short, with 17 bases between. This chain's CDR3 is CSVVPSSPTYEQYF. In DNA, the CDR3 is TGCAGCGTCGTCCCTAGCTCCCCAACCTACGAGCAGTACTTC.

The chain links TRBV15 to TRBJ2-3; D perhaps matches TRBD1 (5 bases). Germline V CDR1 and CDR2: LNHNV, YYDKDF (reference sequence). The ends were cut back, 5 bases at V and 2 bases at J, with 14 bases in the middle. CDR3 length: 15 residues. The CDR3 bases are TGTGCCACCAGCGCCATAGGGGCTTTCACAGATACGCAGTATTTT. Translation: CATSAIGAFTDTQYF. Using reference TRBV15 and TRBJ2-3 for the parts outside the CDR3, the full variable domain is DAMVIQNPRYQVTQFGKPVTLSCSQTLNHNVMYWYQQKSSQAPKLLFHYYDKDFNNEADTPDNFQSRRPNTSFCFLDIRSPGLGDTAMYLCATSAIGAFTDTQYFGPGTRLTVL.

This clonotype has just a few counts. The rearrangement joins TRBV7-8 to TRBJ2-2, with 7 bases that match TRBD1. The CDR3 runs 16 residues. Trimming removed 6 bases from V and 1 base from J; junction bases left unmatched: 8. The germline V gene has CDR1 SGHVS and CDR2 FQNEAQ. The CDR3 DNA reads as TGTGCCAGCAGTTTCTCAGGGGGTCGGAACACCGGGGAGCTGTTTTTT. Protein: CASSFSGGRNTGELFF.

This clonotype was observed a few times. The rearrangement joins TRBV7-6 to TRBJ2-7; TRBD2 might be the D (6 bases). The V gene's germline CDR1 is SGHVS and CDR2 FNYEAQ. The CDR3 is 14 amino acids. The germline V and J ends were trimmed by 5 bases and 6 bases, with 17 bases remaining between them. CDR3 sequence: CASSRDWASIEQYF. DNA for the CDR3: TGTGCCAGCAGCCGGGACTGGGCTTCTATCGAGCAGTACTTC.

This clonotype was seen repeatedly, ten times or more. The chain has TRBV24-1 and TRBJ1-1, with 8 bases lining up with TRBD1. The V and J ends lost 4 bases and 4 bases, in that order; junction bases with no gene match: 4. This CDR3 is 14 amino acids long. Germline V lookup: CDR1 KGHDR, CDR2 SFDVKD. The CDR3 DNA reads as TGTGCCACCAGTGACCGGACAGGGCCCACTGAAGCTTTCTTT. Its translation: CATSDRTGPTEAFF.

This clonotype was observed once. The chain joins TRBV10-2 to TRBJ2-5; weak D call: TRBD1 (6 bases). Looked up from germline, CDR1 is WSHSY and CDR2 is SAAADI. V was cut by 8 bases and J by 5 bases, with 18 bases left in between. The CDR3 is 14 residues long. CDR3 in DNA: TGCGCCAGCTCACAGGGAGTACTTGGGGAGACCCAGTACTTC. This gives the protein CASSQGVLGETQYF.

This clonotype occurred many times. The rearrangement uses TRBV20-1 and TRBJ2-3; 7 positions agree with TRBD2. With V trimmed by 0 bases and J by 3 bases, 15 bases remained unmatched. The CDR3 contains 18 residues. Germline-derived CDR1 and CDR2 are DFQATT and SNEGSKA (reference sequence). CDR3 DNA sequence: TGCAGTGCTAGAGATCTACCCTTCCGGGGCGGGAGTACAGATACGCAGTATTTT. Its protein is CSARDLPFRGGSTDTQYF.

V usage is TRBV21-1 and J usage is TRBJ1-5. TRBV21-1 corresponds to a pseudogene. The length of the CDR3 is 20 residues. DNA of the CDR3: TGTGCCAGCAGCAAAGTATCCCTCCTCGATCCGGGGGGTTGCGGTCAGCCCCAGCATTTT. As protein: CASSKVSLLDPGGCGQPQHF.

This clonotype has at least ten counts. The rearrangement links TRBV6-1 to TRBJ1-1; maybe TRBD1 (6 bases). The germline V gene has CDR1 MNHNS and CDR2 SASEGT. Trimming took off 2 bases at V and 1 base at J, with 11 bases between the two ends. CDR3 length: 15 residues. The CDR3 DNA reads as TGTGCCAGCAGTGAAAGGTCAGGGGCGAACACTGAAGCTTTCTTT. Its translation is CASSERSGANTEAFF.

This clonotype was counted a few times. This chain joins TRBV6-1 and TRBJ2-4; D possibly corresponds to TRBD2 (6 bases). The CDR3 sequence is 15 residues long. V lost 7 bases and J lost 0, with 13 bases in between. Looked up from germline, CDR1 is MNHNS and CDR2 is SASEGT. CDR3 sequence: CASKTTRLAKNIQYF. The CDR3 DNA reads as TGTGCCAGCAAAACGACTAGACTAGCCAAAAACATTCAGTACTTC.

J is TRBJ2-2 and V is TRBV5-6; D might be TRBD1 (6 bases). Per germline, CDR1 SGHDT and CDR2 YYEEEE. V lost 6 bases and J lost 6, with 24 bases in between. The CDR3 extends over 17 amino acids. The CDR3 coding sequence is TGTGCCAGCATGACCGCCTCCGGGACAATCCTCGCCGGGGAGCTGTTTTTT. Translated, it gives CASMTASGTILAGELFF.

This clonotype showed up just a few times. The chain recombines TRBV5-5 with TRBJ2-6, with D possibly matching TRBD1 (6 bases). Germline V lookup: CDR1 SGHKS, CDR2 YYEKEE (reference sequence). The V gene lost 0 bases and the J gene lost 0 bases, with 10 bases spanning the gap. The CDR3 consists of 17 residues. This CDR3 is CASSLADRNSGANVLTF. The CDR3 DNA reads as TGTGCCAGCAGCTTGGCCGACAGGAACTCTGGGGCCAACGTCCTGACTTTC.

V and J are TRBV7-8 and TRBJ2-2; 8 nucleotides agree with TRBD2. With V trimmed by 5 bases and J by 1 base, 18 bases remained unmatched. Germline CDR1 is SGHVS and CDR2 is FQNEAQ. The CDR3 consists of 20 residues. For the CDR3, the DNA is TGTGCCAGCAGCCCTAACAGGGTCACAGCGGGAGTGGGGAACACCGGGGAGCTGTTTTTT. It encodes CASSPNRVTAGVGNTGELFF.

This chain connects TRBV4-1 to TRBJ2-6; no firm D call. Germline V lookup: CDR1 MGHRA, CDR2 YSYEKL. The V gene lost 1 base and the J gene lost 2 bases, with 6 bases spanning the gap. CDR3 length equals 15 residues. For the CDR3, the DNA is TGCGCCAGCAGCCAAGTCGCGCCTGGGGCCAACGTCCTGACTTTC. It translates to CASSQVAPGANVLTF.

This clonotype was observed many times. This chain links TRBV4-2 with TRBJ2-4; weak D call: TRBD1 (5 bases). This CDR3 is built from 16 residues. Germline V gives CDR1 LGHNA, CDR2 YNFKEQ. With 1 base removed from V and 6 bases from J, the gap between germline ends came to 16 bases. The CDR3, as DNA: TGTGCCAGCAGCCAAGTCTCCGGACACATCTCAAACATTCAGTACTTC. Its protein is CASSQVSGHISNIQYF.

This clonotype was counted a few times. The rearrangement uses TRBV7-9 and TRBJ2-7; the match to TRBD1 covers 8 bases. This CDR3 is built from 14 residues. V gave up 5 bases and J gave up 2 bases; unmatched junction bases: 5. CDR1 and CDR2 from the germline V gene are SEHNR and FQNEAQ (reference sequence). CDR3 nucleotide sequence: TGTGCCAGCAGCCGGGGACAGGTTACCTACGAGCAGTACTTC. Translating gives CASSRGQVTYEQYF.

This clonotype was detected a few times. The rearrangement uses TRBV3-1 and TRBJ2-2; 10 bases map to TRBD1. The germline V gene encodes CDR1 LGHDT and CDR2 YNNKEL (reference sequence). The CDR3 loop spans 18 amino acids. Germline trimming cut 0 bases from V and 4 bases from J; bases unmatched to any gene: 8. CDR3 coding DNA: TGTGCCAGCAGCCAAGATTTAGGGACAGGGGTAATCACCGGGGAGCTGTTTTTT. Translation: CASSQDLGTGVITGELFF.

The chain recombines TRBV3-1 with TRBJ2-1; weak D call: TRBD1 (6 bases). The CDR3 has 16 residues. Germline CDR1 and CDR2: LGHDT and YNNKEL (reference sequence). The V end lost 0 bases, the J end lost 3 bases, and 12 bases lay between the germline ends. CDR3 DNA: TGTGCCAGCAGCCAAGATACGGACAGACACTACAATGAGCAGTTCTTC. It codes for CASSQDTDRHYNEQFF.

A remark on this clonotype: This may arise from a read error, as a much more abundant clone is one base away. The chain carries TRBV6-2 or TRBV6-3 and TRBJ2-1, with D tentatively TRBD1 (6 bases). The CDR3 covers 13 residues. Germline loops: CDR1 MNHEY, CDR2 SVGEGT. The V end was cut by 8 bases, the J end by 5 bases, with 13 bases between. The DNA for the CDR3 is TGTGCCAGCCAAGACAGGACCCACAATGAGCAGTTCTTC. Translation: CASQDRTHNEQFF.

This clonotype was observed a few times. V usage is TRBV10-3 and J usage is TRBJ2-3; TRBD2 matches 10 bases. From germline, CDR1 is ENHRY and CDR2 SYGVKD. The CDR3 runs 18 residues. The V segment lost 6 bases and the J segment 1 base; nucleotides outside the gene matches: 13. The CDR3, as DNA: TGTGCCATCAGCCCGGGACTAGCGATTTCCTGGGGCACAGATACGCAGTATTTT. As protein: CAISPGLAISWGTDTQYF.

J is TRBJ1-2 and V is TRBV24-1; TRBD1 matches 9 bases. This CDR3 is 15 amino acids long. Germline loops: CDR1 KGHDR, CDR2 SFDVKD. The V gene end was trimmed by 3 bases and the J gene end by 4 bases; junction bases not matched to a gene: 5. Here the CDR3 DNA reads TGTGCCACCAGTGATCGGGACAGGGAAGCCTATGGCTACACCTTC. It specifies CATSDRDREAYGYTF.